The clone carrying this TCR beta chain came up a few times. The antigen is undetermined. The record originates from a study of vaccination and CD4 T cells after COVID-19. The wider study: SARS-CoV-2 had been detected by nasal swab PCR in convalescent patients; roughly nine were mild, one severe. At a median around 92 days (range 35 to 161) after diagnosis, post-COVID samples were drawn.

Noted treatment: roughly 10-day PBMC culture with coronavirus spike peptide pools or control peptides (ViraFEST assay). Before TCRs were sequenced, ViraFEST expanded antigen-specific T cells with peptide pools. Study outcomes and limitations: Looking at convalescent patients, 304 of their 307 vaccine-specific clones were spike mono-reactive.

The Oncomine TCR Beta short-read assay sequenced DNA from cultured CD4+ T cells. In TCRdb, the PCR reads were re-called with MiXCR into one record per CDR3 protein. The repertoire has about 9,600 distinct CDR3 sequences, about a quarter of them found once; the top ten carry about 13%. V trimming: 5 bases; J trimming: 0 bases; junction bases outside the gene matches: 7. Per the germline V gene, CDR1 is DFQATT and CDR2 is SNEGSKA (reference sequence). The CDR3 length is 14 residues. The starting material was CD4+ T cells from blood, cultured in vitro, obtained after SARS-CoV-2 vaccination. This sequence joins TRBV20-1 and TRBJ2-7, with TRBD1 identical over 7 bases. This TCR was recovered from a human donor who had recovered from COVID-19. The CDR3 loop is CSAPRGRSSYEQYF. The CDR3 DNA sequence: TGCAGTGCTCCAAGGGGGCGGAGCTCCTACGAGCAGTACTTC.